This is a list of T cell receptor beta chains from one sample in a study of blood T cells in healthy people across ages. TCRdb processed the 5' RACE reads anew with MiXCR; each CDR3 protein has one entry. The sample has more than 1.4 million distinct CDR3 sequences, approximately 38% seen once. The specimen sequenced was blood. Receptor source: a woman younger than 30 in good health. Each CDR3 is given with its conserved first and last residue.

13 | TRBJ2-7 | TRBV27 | CASGGWPSYEQYF
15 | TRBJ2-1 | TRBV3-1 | CASSLAGGRVNEQFF
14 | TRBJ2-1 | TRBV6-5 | CASTSSKGYNEQFF
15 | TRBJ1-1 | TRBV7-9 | CASSSRRDGHTEAFF
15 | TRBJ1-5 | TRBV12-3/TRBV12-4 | CASSLGPFSNQPQHF
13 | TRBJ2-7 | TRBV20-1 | CSARQASSYEQYF
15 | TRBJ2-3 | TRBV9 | CASSVAGLLTATQYF
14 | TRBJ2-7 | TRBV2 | CASSVNTQSYEQYF
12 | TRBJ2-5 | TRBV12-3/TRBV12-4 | CASTPGGETQYF
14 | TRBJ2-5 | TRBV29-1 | CSVAGSLISETQYF
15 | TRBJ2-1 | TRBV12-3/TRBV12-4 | CASSLRLVVVGEQFF
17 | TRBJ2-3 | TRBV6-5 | CASSYSKGLQNTDTQYF
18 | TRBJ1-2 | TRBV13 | CASSGTVQGVQGGWGYTF
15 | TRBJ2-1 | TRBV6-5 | CASSYYPSSGYEQFF
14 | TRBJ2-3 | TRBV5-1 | CASSPGTSGNTQYF
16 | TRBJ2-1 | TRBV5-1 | CASNPDPSGSYNEQFF
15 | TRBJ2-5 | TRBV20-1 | CSARGYGESQETQYF
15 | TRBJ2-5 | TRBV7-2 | CASSPWGDIQETQYF
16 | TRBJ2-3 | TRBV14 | CASSRLAGQGTDTQYF
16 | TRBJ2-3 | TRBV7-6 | CASSLGTPPGTDTQYF
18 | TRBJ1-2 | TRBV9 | CASSSPVGGQEGGDGYTF
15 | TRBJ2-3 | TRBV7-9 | CASSPPGGPTDTQYF
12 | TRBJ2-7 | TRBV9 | CASGATSYEQYF
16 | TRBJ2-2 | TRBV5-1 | CASSGTGGSNTGELFF
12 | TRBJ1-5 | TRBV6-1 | CASSAGVQPQHF
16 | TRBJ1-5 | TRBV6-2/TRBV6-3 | CASSSPGTGGHQPQHF